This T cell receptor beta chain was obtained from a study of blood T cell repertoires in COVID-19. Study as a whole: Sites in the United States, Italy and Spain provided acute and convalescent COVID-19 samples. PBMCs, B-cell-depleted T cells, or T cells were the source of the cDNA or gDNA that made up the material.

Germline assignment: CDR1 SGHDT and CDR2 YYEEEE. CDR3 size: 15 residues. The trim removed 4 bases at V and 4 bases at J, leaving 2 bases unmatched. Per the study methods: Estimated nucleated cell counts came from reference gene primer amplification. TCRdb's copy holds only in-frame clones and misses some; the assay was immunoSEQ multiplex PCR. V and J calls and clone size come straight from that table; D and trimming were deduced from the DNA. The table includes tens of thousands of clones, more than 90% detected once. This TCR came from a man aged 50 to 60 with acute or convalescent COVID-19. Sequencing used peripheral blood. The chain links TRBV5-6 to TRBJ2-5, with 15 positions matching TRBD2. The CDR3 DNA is TGTGCCAGCAGCAGGACTAGCGGGGGGGGAGAGACCCAGTACTTC. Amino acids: CASSRTSGGGETQYF. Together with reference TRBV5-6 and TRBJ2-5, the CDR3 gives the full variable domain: DAGVTQSPTHLIKTRGQQVTLRCSPKSGHDTVSWYQQALGQGPQFIFQYYEEEERQRGNFPDRFSGHQFPNYSSELNVNALLLGDSALYLCASSRTSGGGETQYFGPGTRLLVL.